This is a list of T cell receptor beta chains from one sample in a study of OX40 agonist ivuxolimab in advanced cancers. Profiled with immunoSEQ multiplex PCR; TCRdb holds only in-frame clones, not every one. This table has tens of thousands of clones, about 85% appearing once. Sequences were derived from CD4+ or CD8+ T cells sorted from blood, sampled in a trial of the OX40 agonist ivuxolimab. These receptors originate from an adult with an advanced solid tumor such as melanoma, head and neck, liver or kidney cancer. The CDR3 runs from the conserved cysteine through the conserved F or W. A D gene is named only where the DNA matches it firmly. Rows may omit the clone size; those that give it use once, few, many or a size class.

.	.	TRBV30	TRBJ2-2	CAWSVRGRLNTGELFF	TGTGCCTGGAGTGTACGAGGCAGACTGAACACCGGGGAGCTGTTTTTT
.	.	TRBV28	TRBJ2-3	CASSSPGYTDTQYF	TGTGCCAGCAGTTCTCCTGGGTACACAGATACGCAGTATTTT
.	.	TRBV25-1	TRBJ2-3	CASSETGGSTDTQYF	TGTGCCAGCAGTGAAACCGGGGGTAGCACAGATACGCAGTATTTT
.	.	TRBV7-9	TRBJ1-5	CASSLDIGQSRGNQPQHF	TGTGCCAGCAGCTTAGATATTGGACAGTCACGGGGCAATCAGCCCCAGCATTTT
.	.	TRBV7-2	TRBJ1-6	CASSLVDSYSPLHF	TGTGCCAGCAGCTTAGTGGACAGCTATTCACCCCTCCACTTT
.	.	TRBV11-2	TRBJ2-7	CASSLWTNYEQYF	TGTGCCAGCAGCTTGTGGACCAACTACGAGCAGTACTTC
.	.	TRBV5-6	TRBJ2-1	CASSLVHSYNEQFF	TGTGCCAGCAGCTTGGTGCACTCCTACAATGAGCAGTTCTTC
.	.	TRBV30	TRBJ2-1	CAWKAPSSYNEQFF	TGTGCCTGGAAGGCGCCAAGCTCCTACAATGAGCAGTTCTTC
once	TRBD1	TRBV6-6	TRBJ2-5	CASSRQGSETQYF	TGTGCCAGCAGCCGACAGGGGTCAGAGACCCAGTACTTC
.	.	TRBV4-1	TRBJ1-3	CASSQAGNTIYF	TGCGCCAGCAGCCAAGCCGGAAACACCATATATTTT
.	TRBD2	TRBV11-2	TRBJ2-1	CASSFLRESWNEQFF	TGTGCCAGCAGCTTCTTGCGGGAGAGTTGGAATGAGCAGTTCTTC
.	TRBD1	TRBV7-9	TRBJ2-7	CASAVQGASYEQYF	TGTGCCAGCGCCGTACAGGGGGCCTCCTACGAGCAGTACTTC
.	TRBD1	TRBV10-3	TRBJ2-7	CASSSFWDSTYEQYF	TGTGCCAGCAGTTCATTCTGGGACAGCACCTACGAGCAGTACTTC
.	.	TRBV28	TRBJ1-1	CASARGALEAFF	TGTGCCAGCGCCCGGGGCGCCCTTGAAGCTTTCTTT
.	.	TRBV7-9	TRBJ2-7	CASSLGTETLEQYF	TGTGCCAGCTCCCTCGGGACGGAAACTCTCGAGCAGTACTTC
.	.	TRBV7-9	TRBJ2-7	CASSQRAGAYEQYF	TGTGCCAGCAGCCAACGGGCAGGGGCCTACGAGCAGTACTTC
few	TRBD1	TRBV2	TRBJ1-5	CASSGGQVGGNQPQHF	TGTGCCAGCAGTGGGGGACAGGTTGGAGGTAATCAGCCCCAGCATTTT
once	.	TRBV30	TRBJ2-5	CAWTDGLQETQYF	TGTGCCTGGACAGACGGCCTCCAAGAGACCCAGTACTTC
.	.	TRBV6-1	TRBJ2-7	CASSGTANYEQYF	TGTGCCAGCAGTGGGACTGCCAACTACGAGCAGTACTTC
.	TRBD1	TRBV6-5	TRBJ1-5	CASRKGQGNNQPQHF	TGTGCCAGCAGGAAGGGACAGGGCAATAATCAGCCCCAGCATTTT
.	.	TRBV6-5	TRBJ1-6	CASSPAGHYNSPLHF	TGTGCCAGCAGCCCGGCGGGACACTATAATTCACCCCTCCACTTT
.	.	TRBV5-1	TRBJ2-1	CASSPPRDLVSNEQFF	TGCGCCAGCAGCCCCCCGCGGGACTTGGTCAGCAATGAGCAGTTCTTC
.	TRBD2	TRBV18	TRBJ2-7	CASSPIAGEVYEQYF	TGTGCCAGCTCACCTATCGCGGGAGAAGTGTACGAGCAGTACTTC
.	.	TRBV5-6	TRBJ1-5	CASSLAGQSNQPQHF	TGTGCCAGCAGCTTGGCCGGGCAGAGTAATCAGCCCCAGCATTTT
once	.	TRBV27	TRBJ2-1	CASMWSSDYNEQFF	TGTGCCAGCATGTGGAGTAGCGATTACAATGAGCAGTTCTTC
few	TRBD1	TRBV2	TRBJ1-1	CASRVGTGGLNTEAFF	TGTGCCAGCCGGGTAGGGACAGGGGGCTTGAACACTGAAGCTTTCTTT
.	.	TRBV6-6	TRBJ2-1	CATLGRVYSYNEQFF	TGTGCCACCCTAGGCCGGGTTTACTCCTACAATGAGCAGTTCTTC
once	TRBD1	TRBV18	TRBJ2-7	CASSPPTGFYEQYF	TGTGCCAGCTCACCGCCGACAGGGTTCTACGAGCAGTACTTC
.	.	TRBV30	TRBJ1-3	CAWSVWDSGNTIYF	TGTGCCTGGAGTGTTTGGGACTCTGGAAACACCATATATTTT
.	TRBD1	TRBV18	TRBJ1-6	CASSTGTGISPLHF	TGTGCCAGCTCTACCGGGACAGGGATTTCACCCCTCCACTTT
.	.	TRBV6-5	TRBJ1-5	CASRLGGNNQPQHF	TGTGCCAGCAGACTGGGGGGAAACAATCAGCCCCAGCATTTT
.	TRBD2	TRBV4-3	TRBJ2-3	CASSQDRGTSGSTDTQYF	TGCGCCAGCAGCCAAGATAGGGGGACTAGCGGAAGCACAGATACGCAGTATTTT